This entry lists 30 T cell receptor beta chains sequenced from one sample in a study of shared clonotypes between healthy human individuals. The assay was immunoSEQ multiplex PCR, and TCRdb's table has in-frame clones only and misses some. The table includes some 2,100,000 clones, 95% detected once. Material: naive CD4+ T cells sorted from blood. Subset meaning: CD45RA+ positively selected. These receptors all stem from a young man in good health.

DNA of the CDR3: TGCGCCAGCCGAGGACAGAGTGATTCCTACGAGCAGTACTTC. Protein product: CASRGQSDSYEQYF. The chain carries TRBV5-1 and TRBJ2-7, with a possible D match to TRBD1 (6 bases). This CDR3 region has 14 residues. V shed 7 bases and J shed 1 base, with 15 bases lying between them. Germline V gene sequence: CDR1 SGHRS, CDR2 YFSETQ.

About this clone itself: Additional DNA sequences in this sample encode the identical CDR3. This rearrangement joins TRBV30 to TRBJ2-5; perhaps TRBD1 as D (5 bases). This CDR3 is 12 amino acids long. Deletions cut 0 bases from V and 3 bases from J, with 5 bases between. The germline V gene encodes CDR1 GTSNPN and CDR2 SVGIG (reference sequence). The CDR3 sequence: CAWSVGEETQYF. CDR3 bases: TGTGCCTGGAGTGTAGGGGAAGAGACCCAGTACTTC.

In the case of this clone: This same CDR3 is encoded by further DNA sequences in the sample. The chain recombines TRBV18 with TRBJ2-5, with 9 bases aligning to TRBD2. This CDR3 has 15 amino acids. Germline CDR1 KGHSH, CDR2 LQKENI. Unmatched junction bases numbered 4, after V lost 0 bases and J lost 5 bases. The CDR3 sequence: CASSPPSLAGETQYF. In nucleotides, the CDR3 is TGTGCCAGCTCACCACCGTCACTAGCGGGTGAGACCCAGTACTTC.

To note about this clone: This same CDR3 is encoded by further DNA sequences in the sample. The genes are TRBV7-2 and TRBJ2-7; D gene uncertain. Germline CDR1 SGHTA, CDR2 FQGNSA. V dropped 1 base and J dropped 0 bases, with 7 bases sitting between them. The CDR3 runs to 14 residues. Here the CDR3 reads CASSLGRSSYEQYF. The CDR3 bases are TGTGCCAGCAGCTTAGGTCGCAGCTCCTACGAGCAGTACTTC.

This clone was counted a single time. This chain links TRBV10-3 with TRBJ1-1, with no clear D. Trimming removed 4 bases from V and 2 bases from J, with 11 bases in between. This CDR3 is built from 14 residues. Germline assignment: CDR1 ENHRY and CDR2 SYGVKD. CDR3 residues: CAISVEGLNTEAFF. CDR3 bases: TGTGCCATCAGTGTCGAGGGATTAAACACTGAAGCTTTCTTT.

The V gene is TRBV6-4, the J gene TRBJ2-7; tentative D call: TRBD1 (6 bases). V was clipped by 1 base and J by 2 bases, with 18 bases between them. Germline V gives CDR1 MRHNA, CDR2 SNTAGT. The CDR3 runs 17 residues. The CDR3 DNA sequence: TGTGCCAGCAGTGACTGGGCCAAAACAGGGTTCGCCTACGAGCAGTACTTC. Its protein is CASSDWAKTGFAYEQYF.

The rearrangement links TRBV7-2 to TRBJ1-1; D is unresolved. Trimming pared 5 bases from V and 4 bases from J, leaving 11 bases between. This CDR3 is built from 13 residues. CDR1 and CDR2 (germline): SGHTA, FQGNSA. The CDR3 bases are TGTGCCAGCAGCCTGGCGCTCCTCACTGAAGCTTTCTTT. Its protein product is CASSLALLTEAFF.

About this clone: Distinct nucleotide sequences in the sample also encode this CDR3. The CDR3 is CASSSLAGNEQFF. The CDR3 nucleotides read TGTGCCAGCAGCTCCCTAGCGGGGAATGAGCAGTTCTTC. The chain has TRBV11-2 and TRBJ2-1; 9 bases agree with TRBD2. This CDR3 comprises 13 residues. Germline assignment: CDR1 SGHAT and CDR2 FQNNGV. Unmatched junction bases numbered 2, after V lost 4 bases and J lost 7 bases.

V usage is TRBV27 and J usage is TRBJ2-7, with TRBD1 identical over 9 bases. The CDR3 consists of 16 residues. V gave up 5 bases and J gave up 0 bases; unmatched junction bases: 8. Germline-derived CDR1 and CDR2 are MNHEY and SMNVEV (reference sequence). CDR3 coding DNA: TGTGCCAGCAGTCCCTTGGGACAGGGTAGCTCCTACGAGCAGTACTTC. Translated: CASSPLGQGSSYEQYF.

The V call is TRBV5-6, the J call TRBJ1-4, with 10 bases that match TRBD1. The trim removed 4 bases at V and 7 bases at J, leaving 4 bases unmatched. The CDR3 is 14 amino acids. Germline CDR1 reads SGHDT; CDR2 reads YYEEEE. This chain's CDR3 is CASSGDRGGEKLFF. In DNA, the CDR3 is TGTGCCAGCAGCGGGGACAGGGGAGGTGAAAAACTGTTTTTT.

The chain combines TRBV5-1 with TRBJ1-2, with 10 bases lining up with TRBD1. Looked up from germline, CDR1 is SGHRS and CDR2 is YFSETQ. The CDR3 spans 15 residues. The V gene end was trimmed by 4 bases and the J gene end by 10 bases; junction bases not matched to a gene: 13. The CDR3 sequence: CASSVTGGKGLVYTF. The CDR3 coding sequence is TGCGCCAGCAGCGTGACAGGGGGCAAAGGATTGGTCTACACCTTC.

This clone came up once. In nucleotides, the CDR3 is TGTGCCAGCAGCCGAGACCCCCAGGGGTACGAGCAGTACTTC. Translated: CASSRDPQGYEQYF. The chain links TRBV9 to TRBJ2-7; D is possibly TRBD1 (6 bases). The V end was cut by 4 bases, the J end by 4 bases, with 15 bases between. The germline gives CDR1 SGDLS, CDR2 YYNGEE. This CDR3 region has 14 residues.

This clone was seen more than once but under ten times. This specimen includes other DNA sequences encoding the same CDR3. The chain recombines TRBV4-1 with TRBJ2-5; D gene ambiguous. This CDR3 comprises 13 residues. V lost 4 bases to trimming and J lost 2 bases, with 8 bases between them. Germline lookup yields CDR1 MGHRA and CDR2 YSYEKL. The CDR3 nucleotides are TGCGCCAGCAGCCGAGGACCACAAGAGACCCAGTACTTC. Amino acids: CASSRGPQETQYF.

The V and J genes are TRBV6-5 and TRBJ1-1, with D tentatively TRBD1 (5 bases). Trimming took off 0 bases at V and 6 bases at J, with 11 bases between the two ends. Per the germline V gene, CDR1 is MNHEY and CDR2 is SVGAGI. This CDR3 has 14 residues. The CDR3 protein is CASSYSKWGSEAFF. In nucleotides, the CDR3 is TGTGCCAGCAGTTACTCGAAGTGGGGCTCTGAAGCTTTCTTT.

The chain couples TRBV30 to TRBJ1-3; D gene ambiguous. Trimming took off 4 bases at V and 0 bases at J, with 7 bases between the two ends. CDR3 length: 13 amino acids. The V gene's germline CDR1 is GTSNPN and CDR2 SVGIG (reference sequence). The CDR3 DNA reads as TGTGCCTGGATCCCGGGCTCTGGAAACACCATATATTTT. Translating gives CAWIPGSGNTIYF.

This clone was seen only once. The J gene is TRBJ2-1, the V gene TRBV28, with D tentatively TRBD1 (6 bases). The CDR3 contains 19 residues. Germline-derived CDR1 and CDR2 are MDHEN and SYDVKM. V lost 1 base and J 3 bases, leaving 22 bases between the germline ends. This CDR3 is CASSLSDSIPPTIYNEQFF. The CDR3 DNA reads as TGTGCCAGCAGTTTATCGGACAGCATTCCCCCAACGATCTACAATGAGCAGTTCTTC.

The chain links TRBV27 to TRBJ1-1, with a tentative D call TRBD1 (5 bases). Trimming stripped 5 bases from V and 8 bases from J, with 12 bases between. The CDR3 totals 12 residues. Germline V gene data show CDR1 as MNHEY and CDR2 as SMNVEV (reference sequence). The DNA of the CDR3 is TGTGCCAGCAGTCCGGGACTTGGGGAAGCTTTCTTT. Its translation: CASSPGLGEAFF.

The rearrangement joins TRBV30 to TRBJ2-2; D perhaps matches TRBD2 (7 bases). Trimming took 0 bases from V and 6 from J, leaving 14 bases between them. The germline V gene encodes CDR1 GTSNPN and CDR2 SVGIG (reference sequence). The CDR3 runs 15 residues. CDR3 DNA sequence: TGTGCCTGGAGTGTACAACCGGGGGGCCCCGGGGAGCTGTTTTTT. It encodes CAWSVQPGGPGELFF.

This rearrangement joins TRBV19 to TRBJ2-7; tentative D call: TRBD2 (5 bases). Germline assignment: CDR1 LNHDA and CDR2 SQIVND (reference sequence). Deletions cut 7 bases from V and 2 bases from J, with 21 bases between. The CDR3 spans 16 residues. This CDR3 reads CASNRPEELRAYEQYF. CDR3 nucleotides: TGTGCCAGTAATCGCCCGGAGGAGCTAAGGGCCTACGAGCAGTACTTC.

The rearrangement joins TRBV13 to TRBJ2-2, with TRBD2 matching over 11 bases. Germline loops: CDR1 PRHDT, CDR2 FYEKMQ (reference sequence). CDR3 length equals 16 residues. V gave up 5 bases and J gave up 7 bases; unmatched junction bases: 9. The CDR3 spells CASSRPGLADSGELFF. In DNA form, the CDR3 reads TGTGCCAGCAGCCGTCCGGGACTAGCGGACAGCGGGGAGCTGTTTTTT.

As concerns this clone: The sample holds other DNA sequences that translate to the same CDR3. This chain links TRBV9 with TRBJ2-5, with a possible D match to TRBD2 (5 bases). Trimming shortened V by 0 bases and J by 2 bases, and 8 bases separated the two germline ends. Germline-derived CDR1 and CDR2 are SGDLS and YYNGEE. The CDR3 is 14 amino acids. CDR3 loop: CASSVGTVQETQYF. CDR3 in DNA: TGTGCCAGCAGCGTAGGGACTGTTCAAGAGACCCAGTACTTC.

The chain links TRBV5-6 to TRBJ2-7; D call uncertain. Germline assignment: CDR1 SGHDT and CDR2 YYEEEE. The CDR3 has 15 residues. V was clipped by 2 bases and J by 2 bases, with 14 bases between them. The CDR3 nucleotides are TGTGCCAGCAGCTTCCGAACCACCGTCCCCTACGAGCAGTACTTC. Translating it yields CASSFRTTVPYEQYF.

In this sample, this clone turned up once. The chain joins TRBV7-3 to TRBJ1-1; unclear D gene. Looked up from germline, CDR1 is SGHTA and CDR2 is FQGTGA. The V and J ends lost 5 bases and 1 base respectively, with 8 bases between them. The CDR3 is 13 amino acids. The DNA of the CDR3 is TGTGCCAGCAGCGCGGAACCGAACACTGAAGCTTTCTTT. Translation: CASSAEPNTEAFF.

This chain uses TRBV6-5 with TRBJ2-3; D is ambiguous. The ends were cut back, 6 bases at V and 2 bases at J, with 15 bases in the middle. Per germline, CDR1 MNHEY and CDR2 SVGAGI. The CDR3 length is 15 residues. Here the CDR3 DNA reads TGTGCCAGCAGCCGCTTAACCGGGTTCACAGATACGCAGTATTTT. Its translation is CASSRLTGFTDTQYF.

Notes on this clone: Other nucleotide sequences from this sample produce the same CDR3. This chain links TRBV10-3 with TRBJ1-5, with a possible D match to TRBD1 (5 bases). The CDR3 length is 15 residues. V was clipped by 0 bases and J by 3 bases, with 9 bases between them. Per germline, CDR1 ENHRY and CDR2 SYGVKD. This CDR3 is CAISESGGYNQPQHF. DNA for the CDR3: TGTGCCATCAGTGAGTCGGGGGGTTACAATCAGCCCCAGCATTTT.

This chain connects TRBV27 to TRBJ1-4, with D possibly TRBD1 on 5 matching bases. Trimming took off 3 bases at V and 3 bases at J, with 11 bases between the two ends. There are 15 residues in the CDR3. Germline-derived CDR1 and CDR2 are MNHEY and SMNVEV (reference sequence). The CDR3, as DNA: TGTGCCAGCAGTTTCGGGACGGAACCTAATGAAAAACTGTTTTTT. It encodes CASSFGTEPNEKLFF.

CDR3 DNA sequence: TGTGCCAGCAGCCAAAGGACAGGGGCGAACTACGAGCAGTACTTC. Its translation is CASSQRTGANYEQYF. V gene TRBV4-2 combines with J gene TRBJ2-7, with 9 bases identical to TRBD1. CDR3 size: 15 residues. The germline V gene encodes CDR1 LGHNA and CDR2 YNFKEQ. V shed 2 bases, J shed 3 bases, and the junction held 5 bases outside the gene matches.

The genes are TRBV5-8 and TRBJ2-7; D remains ambiguous. The ends were cut back, 4 bases at V and 0 bases at J, with 8 bases in the middle. CDR1 and CDR2 from the germline V gene are SGHTS and YDEGEE. The CDR3 consists of 13 residues. The CDR3 DNA sequence: TGTGCCAGCAGCCCACCGGTCTCCTACGAGCAGTACTTC. It yields the protein CASSPPVSYEQYF. Together with reference TRBV5-8 and TRBJ2-7, the CDR3 gives the full variable domain: EAGVTQSPTHLIKTRGQQATLRCSPISGHTSVYWYQQALGLGLQFLLWYDEGEERNRGNFPPRFSGRQFPNYSSELNVNALELEDSALYLCASSPPVSYEQYFGPGTRLTVT.

This sequence joins TRBV27 and TRBJ2-1; 13 bases are shared with TRBD2. This CDR3 comprises 16 residues. The ends lost 4 bases at V and 9 bases at J; junction bases unmatched: 9. Germline CDR1 reads MNHEY; CDR2 reads SMNVEV (reference sequence). The CDR3 DNA follows: TGTGCCAGCAGTTCCCGACTAGCGGGAGGTTTCGGTGAGCAGTTCTTC. It encodes CASSSRLAGGFGEQFF.

The genes are TRBV5-6 and TRBJ1-6; unclear D gene. The CDR3 length is 13 residues. Looked up from germline, CDR1 is SGHDT and CDR2 is YYEEEE. The germline V and J ends were trimmed by 1 base and 9 bases, with 8 bases remaining between them. Here the CDR3 DNA reads TGTGCCAGCAGCTTGCCGGCAGTTTCACCCCTCCACTTT. Translated, it gives CASSLPAVSPLHF.